This entry describes one TCR beta chain. This clone came up once. Its antigen remains undetermined. No clone much larger than this one lies a single base away; base qualities are absent. The method behind the library was the immunoSEQ multiplex PCR assay. For the multiplex PCR, a mixture combining 60 forward primers for TCR Vbeta segments and 13 reverse primers for TCR Jbeta segments was used. A multiplex PCR assay on genomic DNA amplified the CDR3 region of rearranged TCR beta genes. On the Illumina HiSeq System, the amplified TCR beta libraries were sequenced as 87-base-pair reads. The original methods were these. Across the 666 repertoires, a later analysis counted tens of millions of unique TCR beta chains, approximately 12 million of which were shared by at least two donors. A nearest-neighbor algorithm error-corrected the raw reads and collapsed the reads into unique sequences, merging closely related sequences to remove PCR and sequencing errors. V, D and J gene segments were assigned by aligning CDR3 sequences to IMGT reference sequences. For a sequence to be retained, a match of at least six nucleotides to both a V gene segment and a J gene segment was required. A rearrangement counted as productive if the CDR3 had no stop codons and remained in frame with V and J, and every other rearrangement counted as non-productive. Following IMGT convention, CDR3 was defined as the stretch from the second conserved V-encoded cysteine up to the conserved J-encoded phenylalanine. In an earlier analysis of around 600 of the donors, sequences lacking an unambiguous match to a single V gene segment were excluded. In an earlier analysis of around 590 of the donors, a V segment was called functional when productive rearrangements were above 56.7%, and segregating when the standard deviation between donors exceeded 5%. A statistical classification framework was built to diagnose cytomegalovirus status from the catalog of TCR beta chain sequences. In a later analysis, TCR nucleotide sequences were compared against IMGT/GENE-DB human TR gene sequences so that V and J genes could be assigned. The TCRdist pipeline was used in a later analysis to assign CDR3 sequences and most-parsimonious VDJ recombination scenarios. In a later analysis, each TCR beta chain was defined by its CDR3 amino acid sequence together with its V-gene family, and reads lacking a unique V-gene family were excluded. To address suspected cross-contamination and a sequencing artifact, a later analysis removed several hundred highly shared, low-generation-probability nucleotide sequences. In a later analysis, a clonal expansion index for each public chain was calculated from normalized within-repertoire ranks of inferred template counts. In a later analysis, generation probabilities were computed with a VDJ recombination model fitted to out-of-frame rearrangements, and the resulting probabilities were checked against IGoR. Hypergeometric tests were used in a later analysis to score TCR-TCR, TCR-HLA and TCR-CMV co-occurrence, with a repertoire-size bias correction applied to the TCR pairs. To estimate false discovery rates, a later analysis permuted the HLA or CMV assignments 20 times. A later analysis grouped co-occurring TCRs with DBSCAN, adding TCRdist sequence similarity when clustering within HLA-allele-positive subsets. Co-occurrence clustering excluded repertoires with fewer than 30,000 or more than 120,000 public chains, plus five with anomalous nucleotide sharing. Here the immuneACCESS table is served through TCRdb, limited to in-frame sequences with V and J called. Missing clones are a known gap in these copies; in checked studies unresolved V genes cover under half, and the rest lacks a known reason. The V and J calls and the clone size are those of that table, but D and trimming were determined from the DNA. In all, the sample holds about 120,000 clones, and roughly 80% of those were seen once. The ten largest clonotypes hold about 3.3% of the sample.

These data originate in a study of cytomegalovirus exposure and HLA in healthy donors (dated by TCRdb to the late 2010s). About the investigation overall: According to an earlier analysis of several hundred of the donors, roughly 180 million T cells yielded over 90 million unique TCR beta sequences and about 300 Gb of sequence data. An early release covering roughly 580 HLA-typed donors comprised around 300 gigabases of sequencing data and around 85 million unique TCR sequences. Of the roughly 400 genotyped donors, roughly 80% fell in the genetic ancestry cluster associated with self-reported Caucasian donors. The study aimed to test whether cataloging public T cell receptors could reveal signatures of past pathogen exposure. The study profiled the T cell repertoires of hundreds of subjects by immunosequencing and related them to cytomegalovirus serostatus. A separate validation cohort of 100 to 150 different subjects was used in addition to the roughly 670-subject first cohort. To predict cytomegalovirus infection status, the study brought together high-throughput TCR immunosequencing, statistical association of individual TCRs with disease status, and machine learning. To study patterns of TCR occurrence, a later analysis re-analyzed previously published TCR beta repertoires from 500 to 850 donors and added high-resolution HLA genotyping. The later analysis used no new phenotypic data to find candidate immune exposures, relying instead on TCR beta sequences and their occurrence across donors. An earlier analysis of around 640 of the donors used high-throughput TCR beta sequencing to judge whether each TCR beta V gene segment behaved as functional or pseudogenic. Donor age, sex, ethnicity and CMV serostatus were compiled together with the repertoire data. A later genetic analysis used genome-wide SNP genotypes for about three fifths of the 666 donors, treating that subset as a discovery cohort. Every repertoire in the discovery cohort had been generated on one and the same sequencing platform. Both class I and class II loci were covered by HLA typing, at four-digit resolution. Typing coverage varied by locus: about 629-640 donors for A, B, C, DRB1 and DQB1; roughly 500 for DQA1; around 570 for DPA1; under 490 for DPB1. Because of strong linkage in the cohort, five DR-DQ haplotypes were treated as single units for association and clustering. Among roughly 400 genotyped donors of the cohort, an average of roughly 230,000 unique TCR beta nucleotide sequences was sequenced per donor, of which 15% to 20% were non-productive.

Findings and caveats that apply to the study as a whole: An association between a missense DCLRE1C variant and V-gene and J-gene trimming of TCR beta chains was found in a later genetic analysis and replicated in an independent cohort. The authors suggested that the approach could potentially be generalized to other disease states and immunological phenotypes. The study listed approximately 160 TCR beta chains as associated with cytomegalovirus. In an earlier analysis of under 600 of the donors, most TCR beta V segments were observed in productive rearrangements about 90% or about 30% of the time, broadly matching IMGT annotations. Several of the top co-occurrence clusters appeared to be linked to parvovirus B19, influenza, CMV and Epstein-Barr virus, according to a later analysis. Because counts were too low, approximately 18 rarely observed V segments, including chromosome 9 orphons, were excluded from the earlier analysis of around 590 of the donors. Compared with equally common non-associated chains, HLA-associated TCR beta chains in a later analysis were more clonally expanded and had lower generation probabilities. Immune exposure information for the cohort was limited to CMV serostatus. Roughly uniform sequencing depth across donors was assumed in presence/absence analyses, although this assumption may not hold. The cohort was sequenced for TCR beta chains only, and without alpha or paired-chain data the features that could be detected were limited. A further reported finding was that TCR beta sequences accurately predicted the HLA-A and HLA-B alleles for most subjects in the first cohort. A group of highly shared sequence variants was considered likely to be a technical artifact of the sequencing pipeline. Linkage disequilibrium might explain the correlated functional status among segregating V segments, but an unknown experimental factor could not be ruled out. At a false discovery rate of 0.05, a later analysis linked fewer than 20,000 TCR beta sequences to specific HLA alleles. Because HLA typing was missing for some donors at each locus, association tests included only the typed subset. According to a later analysis, most CMV-associated TCR beta chains appeared to be HLA-restricted, and the HLA associations seemed to be driven largely by CMV exposure. According to a later genetic analysis, donors in an Asian-associated ancestry cluster had fewer N-insertions in productive TCRs than the roughly 670-donor mean. In a later analysis, TCR association rates were found to vary across HLA loci, with the most associated TCRs seen for DRB1 alleles and the fewest for HLA-C alleles. Most TCR sequences were seen in very few donors, while some public TCRs were found in many individuals. Strong co-occurrence of HLA alleles, especially DR and DQ, made assigning TCR associations to individual alleles difficult. The classifier was reported to diagnose cytomegalovirus status with high specificity and sensitivity in both the original cohort and the validation cohort. The 87-base-pair reads could not distinguish some IMGT-functional V segments, including TRBV6-2 and TRBV6-3, so those segments were excluded. A few of the identified cytomegalovirus-associated TCR beta chains were confirmed in vitro to be specific for cytomegalovirus antigens.

The cohort consisted of 600 to 750 healthy bone marrow donors. At the time of sampling, all cohort members were nominally healthy, though unrecorded immune exposures were likely present. The donor was CMV seronegative and belonged to the group of roughly 330 seronegative cohort members. Each donor provided a peripheral blood sample, and peripheral blood mononuclear cells were used for TCR beta sequencing. The Qiagen DNeasy Blood Extraction Kit was used to extract genomic DNA from the blood cell samples. Via the germline V gene (reference sequence), CDR1 is SGHNT and CDR2 YYREEE. V loses 4 bases of germline sequence and J loses 1 base, and the interval between the two ends is 15 bases. The CDR3 starts with the cysteine, ends with the phenylalanine, and has 16 residues. The retained sequence is limited to the CDR3, 48 bases, with the frame set at the first base.

Material: PBMCs. The TCR was taken from a woman in her forties or fifties in good health and CMV-seronegative. This chain is built from TRBV5-4 and TRBJ2-1, with a tentative D gene TRBD1 over 6 matching bases. The DNA sequence reads TGTGCCAGCAGCAAGCCGGGACAATTATCCTACAATGAGCAGTTCTTC. Translation gives CASSKPGQLSYNEQFF.